This T cell receptor (beta chain) was recorded in a study of blood T cell repertoires in COVID-19. Data came from immunoSEQ multiplex PCR; TCRdb stores just in-frame clones and leaves some out. The sample includes fewer than 130,000 clones, 70% to 90% of them seen just once. This clone occurred once. CDR1 is MDHEN and CDR2 is SYDVKM in the germline V gene. The CDR3 runs 13 residues. Trimming removed 6 bases at V and 2 bases at J, with 11 bases between. Sequenced sample: peripheral blood. The chain has TRBV28 and TRBJ2-7, with TRBD1 as a possible D gene (6 bases). The sequence was collected from a human donor in a cohort sampled during active COVID-19. CDR3 nucleotides: TGTGCCAGCAGAGCTCAGGGGCCCTACGAGCAGTACTTC. Translated, it gives CASRAQGPYEQYF.